The clone carrying this TCR beta chain was counted ten times or more. What it recognizes is unknown. Quantitative 5'-RACE with molecular barcodes produced the TCR beta libraries. One entry per CDR3 protein results from TCRdb running MiXCR on the 5' RACE reads. The sample yields around 210,000 distinct CDR3 sequences, less than 9.5% seen once. Trimming took 3 bases from V and 6 from J; bases not matched to a gene: 9. Germline V CDR1 and CDR2: SGHKS, YYEKEE (reference sequence). The CDR3 has 15 residues. This sample was taken from a study of CD8 T cells in ankylosing spondylitis. Broader study findings: Disease-associated clonotypes exhibited CD8+ identity and were relatively infrequent in peripheral blood.

Sequenced material: blood, either unsorted or a sorted T cell fraction (not recorded which). V gene TRBV5-5 combines with J gene TRBJ2-1, with 7 bases matching TRBD1. The source is a female donor with ankylosing spondylitis or in good health (not recorded which). The DNA of the CDR3 is TGTGCCAGCAGCTCGTTGGGACAGAAAGCCAATGAGCAGTTCTTC. Its translation is CASSSLGQKANEQFF.